This T cell receptor beta chain was observed in a study of graft-versus-host responses after intestinal transplantation. Overall study: The whole recipient group had anti-thymocyte globulin induction followed by tacrolimus and steroids for around three years.

Trimming left V 3 bases short and J 3 bases short, with 6 bases between. The CDR3 is 12 residues long. Germline V gene sequence: CDR1 SGHTA, CDR2 FQGNSA. Points on this clone: Its antigen is unidentified.

Clones were read by immunoSEQ multiplex PCR, and TCRdb kept only the in-frame ones, dropping some. Of about 50,000 clones in the sample, approximately 91% are singletons; the top ten hold more than 2%. Study-level results: Some patients had graft-donor T cell macrochimerism. In their allografts, the ratios of graft-versus-host to host-versus-graft T cell clones were high. Recipient marrow showed GvH clones, some seen first in ileum or blood.

The receptor was isolated from a human donor who was the organ donor for an intestinal transplant. The rearrangement links TRBV7-2 to TRBJ2-7; D may be TRBD2 (5 bases). The sequencing used unstimulated CD4+ T cells sorted from spleen or lymph node cells, collected before transplant. The CDR3 spells CASSFDYYEQYF. The CDR3 DNA sequence: TGTGCCAGCAGCTTTGACTACTACGAGCAGTACTTC.